This T cell receptor (beta chain) emerged from a study of regulatory T cells in long-lasting Graves disease. Turning to the study itself: Positive TSH receptor antibodies alongside over 5 years of antithyroid drugs were what marked Graves' disease as persistent.

In regard to this clonotype: Its antigen is unidentified.

V was shortened by 4 bases and J by 8 bases, with 21 bases between the two germline ends. CDR1 SGDLS and CDR2 YYNGEE come from the germline V gene. The CDR3 extends over 15 amino acids. Study results and caveats: Among persistent patients, a larger number of public clonotypes were shared (roughly 2,700) than among newly diagnosed patients (about 1,000). Favoring TRBV28, TRBJ1-2 and TRBJ2-5 was a feature seen in persistent disease. Persistent Graves' patients showed a TCR diversity that was lower than that of newly diagnosed ones.

For TCR beta, libraries came from iRepertoire HTBI primers and Arm-PCR of CDR3 regions. TCRdb passed the multiplex PCR reads through MiXCR, listing each CDR3 protein once. The sample has roughly 470,000 distinct CDR3 sequences, under 25% seen once. Time point meaning: persistent/refractory GD, antithyroid drugs over 5 years with positive TRAb. Scientists built the TCR library using RNA that was extracted from PBMCs. The receptor was isolated from a female donor with Graves disease. The chain joins TRBV9 to TRBJ1-2; D is perhaps TRBD1 (5 bases). The sequenced sample was peripheral blood mononuclear cells (PBMCs), obtained when the disease was refractory, from a patient treated with antithyroid drugs. The CDR3 nucleotides read TGTGCCAGCAGCCCCCAGGGATTCGGGAGATTCGGCTACACCTTC. Encoded protein: CASSPQGFGRFGYTF.